This TCR beta chain stems from a study of regulatory T cells in long-lasting Graves disease (dated by TCRdb to the early 2020s). In the study overall: Newly diagnosed Graves' disease patients had taken antithyroid drugs for less than 3 months. The study was registered as a clinical trial and conducted in China. Peripheral blood TCR sequencing and RNA sequencing compared persistent Graves' disease patients with newly diagnosed Graves' disease patients. TCR sequencing covered some 13 persistent and some 20 newly diagnosed Graves' disease patients, around 33 samples in total.

This clonotype was observed many times. Its binding antigen is unknown. The input lacks base qualities; no much larger clone sits a single base away. Library creation used multiplex PCR. The instrument was an Illumina HiSeq 4000. iRepertoire HTBI primers and Arm-PCR amplification of CDR3 regions were used to construct TCR beta libraries. PCR products were gel purified before sequencing. The study's own analysis went as follows. Gene usage analysis of CDR3 amino acid clonotypes used the 50 to 70 TRBV and some 15 TRBJ segments found across samples. COPE and FqMerger were used to merge filtered high-quality paired reads into contigs. BLAST was used to align contigs to the IMGT TRBV, TRBD and TRBJ reference genes, and CDR3 was defined following IMGT. Any clonotype with a frequency above 0.1% was classified as a highly expanded clone. Shannon entropy served as the measure of repertoire diversity, while the Gini coefficient captured V-J evenness. A clonotype was considered public if more than one individual shared it. TCRdb handled the public reads itself, with Q25 trimming in fastp and clone calling in MiXCR, and kept productive beta chains. Entries that share a CDR3 protein sequence are merged under the most common genes and DNA. Clone size and V and J calls follow TCRdb, not the original study. The sample table shows hundreds of thousands of distinct CDR3 sequences, and about 14% are seen once. Around a fifth of the sample is taken by the ten largest.

According to the germline V gene, CDR1 reads SQVTM and CDR2 reads ANQGSEA. Including cysteine and phenylalanine, the CDR3 has 14 amino acids. Kept here is only the CDR3 DNA, which spans 42 bases and is read in frame from base 1. V and J lose 7 bases and 1 base, and a span of 16 bases separates them. Points the paper makes about the study in general: More public clonotypes were shared among persistent patients (more than 2,500) than among newly diagnosed patients (roughly 1,000). Persistent Graves' disease patients showed lower TCR Shannon entropy and fewer highly expanded clones than newly diagnosed patients, suggesting clonal expansion. Because the primary lesion, thyroid tissue, could not be accessed, the study looked at peripheral blood alone. Sequencing and analysis were limited to the TCR beta chain. As a limitation, the authors acknowledged that the small sample size may reduce accuracy. TRBV28, TRBJ1-2 and TRBJ2-5 were preferentially used in persistent disease, while TRBV20-1 and TRBJ2-1 were favored in newly diagnosed disease.

Explained via the paper, the time point label denotes: newly diagnosed GD, antithyroid drugs for less than 3 months. For both TCR sequencing and RNA sequencing, RNA was extracted from PBMCs in TRIzol. Graves' disease was diagnosed according to American Thyroid Association guidelines. Patients for the study were recruited at an endocrinology department in Xi'an, China. Each patient gave 7.5 to 10 milliliters of peripheral blood, collected in an EDTA anticoagulant tube. Ficoll Paque Plus density gradient separation was used to isolate PBMCs, and no further T cell sorting was performed. An Agilent 2100 Bioanalyzer and agarose gel were used to check RNA quality, while a NanoDrop 2000 measured RNA concentration.

The chain is encoded by TRBV29-1 joined to TRBJ1-1, and possibly TRBD1, on 6 matching bases. The clonotype originates from a female donor with Graves disease. The sequencing used peripheral blood mononuclear cells (PBMCs), collected at new diagnosis, from a patient treated with antithyroid drugs. The nucleotides are TGCAGCGCGGGCCACCCGACAGGGAACACTGAAGCTTTCTTT. Translated, it reads CSAGHPTGNTEAFF.